The rows below give T cell receptor beta chains drawn from one sample of a study of CD8 T cell repertoires and HIV-1 epitope variants. The assay was immunoSEQ multiplex PCR, and TCRdb's table has in-frame clones only and misses some. The table includes roughly 5,400 clones, approximately 72% detected once. No antigen has been assigned to these receptors. The sample taken for sequencing was cultured CD8+ T cells derived from PBMCs. The origin of the receptors is a male donor with HIV. Both conserved end residues are part of each CDR3. Fields, in order: V gene, D gene, J gene, clone size, CDR3 protein, CDR3 DNA. A D gene is named only where the DNA matches it firmly. Clone size, where shown, is once, few, many, or a class for clones that have expanded.

>TRBV25-1|.|TRBJ2-7|.
CASSDRAALSSYEQYF
TGTGCCAGCAGTGATAGGGCGGCTTTATCCTCCTACGAGCAGTACTTC
>TRBV7-8|TRBD2|TRBJ2-1|.
CASSPFASGTYNEQFF
TGTGCCAGCAGCCCTTTTGCTAGCGGTACCTACAATGAGCAGTTCTTC
>TRBV5-6|TRBD2|TRBJ2-5|.
CASSLSLERGEETQYF
TGTGCCAGCAGCTTGAGTTTAGAGCGGGGGGAAGAGACCCAGTACTTC
>TRBV11-1|TRBD1|TRBJ2-2|.
CASSRTGEDTGELFF
TGTGCCAGCAGCCGGACAGGGGAGGACACCGGGGAGCTGTTTTTT
>TRBV5-5|TRBD1|TRBJ1-1|.
CASSQGAGTEAFF
TGTGCCAGCAGCCAGGGGGCAGGGACTGAAGCTTTCTTT
>TRBV9|.|TRBJ2-3|.
CASSVEWGGTDTQYF
TGTGCCAGCAGCGTGGAGTGGGGGGGCACAGATACGCAGTATTTT
>TRBV10-1|.|TRBJ2-1|.
CASSDPLRTDEQFF
TGCGCCAGCAGCGACCCTCTTAGGACGGATGAGCAGTTCTTC
>TRBV5-4|.|TRBJ1-4|few
CASSPGDGGNEKLFF
TGTGCCAGCAGCCCGGGGGACGGGGGTAATGAAAAACTGTTTTTT
>TRBV27|.|TRBJ2-7|few
CASSLRLNYEQYF
TGTGCCAGCAGTTTAAGGCTGAACTACGAGCAGTACTTC
>TRBV6-1|TRBD1|TRBJ1-4|.
CASSARGQGNEKLFF
TGTGCCAGCAGTGCTAGGGGACAGGGGAATGAAAAACTGTTTTTT
>TRBV10-3|TRBD1|TRBJ1-1|.
CAIRTDREGRDTEAFF
TGTGCCATCAGGACGGACAGGGAGGGTCGGGACACTGAAGCTTTCTTT
>TRBV4-2|.|TRBJ2-7|.
CASSQDAGPTSYEQYF
TGTGCCAGCAGCCAAGACGCGGGCCCAACTTCCTACGAGCAGTACTTC
>TRBV14|.|TRBJ2-4|.
CASSPAVELAKNIQYF
TGTGCCAGCAGCCCGGCCGTTGAACTAGCCAAAAACATTCAGTACTTC
>TRBV19|TRBD1|TRBJ2-4|.
CASTTGGNIQYF
TGTGCCAGTACGACAGGGGGGAACATTCAGTACTTC
>TRBV6-4|.|TRBJ1-2|.
CATRDFNYGYTF
TGTGCCACCCGAGATTTTAACTATGGCTACACCTTC
>TRBV27|.|TRBJ1-2|.
CASSPSVDHYGYTF
TGTGCCAGCAGTCCGTCGGTCGACCACTATGGCTACACCTTC
>TRBV7-3|TRBD1|TRBJ2-2|.
CASSSPVQGAANTGELFF
TGTGCCAGCTCAAGTCCGGTACAGGGGGCAGCGAACACCGGGGAGCTGTTTTTT
>TRBV19|.|TRBJ1-5|.
CATRLRINQPQHF
TGTGCCACCAGGCTTCGTATCAATCAGCCCCAGCATTTT
>TRBV11-3|.|TRBJ2-1|.
CASQTKGYNEQFF
TGTGCCAGCCAGACCAAGGGCTACAATGAGCAGTTCTTC
>TRBV10-3|TRBD1|TRBJ2-7|.
CAISVGGQGGEQYF
TGTGCCATCAGTGTGGGAGGACAGGGGGGCGAGCAGTACTTC
>TRBV7-9|.|TRBJ2-1|.
CASSRRLESSYNEQFF
TGTGCCAGCAGCCGCCGTTTAGAGAGCTCCTACAATGAGCAGTTCTTC
>TRBV27|TRBD1|TRBJ2-7|.
CASSPQTGSSSYEQYF
TGTGCCAGCAGTCCCCAGACAGGGAGCAGCTCCTACGAGCAGTACTTC
>TRBV9|.|TRBJ2-3|.
CASSAPLHSTDTQYF
TGTGCCAGCAGCGCCCCCTTACACAGCACAGATACGCAGTATTTT
>TRBV4-2|TRBD2|TRBJ2-7|.
CASSQAGGEQYF
TGTGCCAGCAGCCAAGCGGGGGGCGAGCAGTACTTC
>TRBV9|.|TRBJ1-2|.
CASSLRSQDPMGYTF
TGTGCCAGCAGCCTTCGGTCGCAGGATCCTATGGGCTACACCTTC
>TRBV6-5|.|TRBJ2-5|.
CASSADQGGGETQYF
TGTGCCAGCAGTGCCGATCAGGGTGGCGGGGAGACCCAGTACTTC
>TRBV15|.|TRBJ2-1|once
CATSRGGEGEQFF
TGTGCCACCAGCAGAGGGGGTGAGGGTGAGCAGTTCTTC
>TRBV28|TRBD1|TRBJ2-6|.
CASRGTGGFGANVLTF
TGTGCCAGCCGCGGGACAGGGGGGTTTGGGGCCAACGTCCTGACTTTC
>TRBV2|TRBD1|TRBJ2-3|.
CAIRQGPVTDTQYF
TGTGCCATTAGACAGGGCCCTGTGACAGATACGCAGTATTTT
>TRBV28|TRBD2|TRBJ2-7|few
CASSPGTSGRDEQYF
TGTGCCAGCAGTCCGGGGACTAGCGGTAGGGACGAGCAGTACTTC
>TRBV7-8|.|TRBJ1-1|.
CASSKIGGNTEAFF
TGTGCCAGCTCCAAAATTGGGGGGAACACTGAAGCTTTCTTT
>TRBV6-5|.|TRBJ1-2|.
CASSPDWSYGYTF
TGTGCCAGCAGCCCCGACTGGAGCTATGGCTACACCTTC
>TRBV7-2|TRBD2|TRBJ2-1|once
CASSPGTSGINEQFF
TGTGCCAGCAGCCCCGGGACTAGCGGGATTAATGAGCAGTTCTTC
>TRBV27|.|TRBJ2-1|.
CATSTAFYNEQFF
TGTGCCACCTCGACAGCGTTCTACAATGAGCAGTTCTTC
>TRBV6-6|.|TRBJ2-7|.
CASSSDVSAYEQYF
TGTGCCAGCAGTTCAGATGTCTCGGCCTACGAGCAGTACTTC
>TRBV6-6|.|TRBJ2-1|.
CASSYSKGGPYNEQFF
TGTGCCAGCAGTTACTCGAAGGGGGGGCCATACAATGAGCAGTTCTTC
>TRBV5-6|.|TRBJ2-7|once
CASSSAGAVTKQYF
TGTGCCAGCAGCTCCGCGGGGGCAGTAACCAAGCAGTACTTC
>TRBV10-3|.|TRBJ2-3|once
CAISETDTQYF
TGTGCCATCAGTGAGACAGATACGCAGTATTTT
>TRBV7-9|.|TRBJ2-7|.
CASSPGDEQYF
TGTGCCAGCAGCCCCGGTGACGAGCAGTACTTC
>TRBV28|.|TRBJ1-1|.
CASSFLRMNTEAFF
TGTGCCAGCAGTTTTCTTAGGATGAACACTGAAGCTTTCTTT
>TRBV11-2|.|TRBJ1-1|few
CASSLGTGLLAFF
TGTGCCAGCAGCTTAGGAACAGGGCTTCTAGCTTTCTTT
>TRBV28|TRBD2|TRBJ2-3|.
CASSGLAVSTDTQYF
TGTGCCAGCAGCGGTCTAGCGGTTAGCACAGATACGCAGTATTTT
>TRBV27|TRBD2|TRBJ2-1|once
CASSLSEAAGGMNNEQFF
TGTGCCAGCAGTTTATCGGAGGCGGCGGGAGGGATGAACAATGAGCAGTTCTTC
>TRBV28|.|TRBJ2-7|.
CASSPRSFSYEQYF
TGTGCCAGCAGTCCCCGGTCCTTCTCCTACGAGCAGTACTTC
>TRBV28|.|TRBJ2-2|.
CASSLSGDPGELFF
TGTGCCAGCAGTTTATCGGGGGATCCCGGGGAGCTGTTTTTT